These 20 T cell receptor beta chains came from one sample sequenced in a study of human T cells and chemical hapten exposure. Regarding time point: patch test 1, 2 weeks after DPC sensitization. Treatment in this sample: therapeutic diphenylcyclopropenone sensitization with weekly scalp DPC. TCRdb re-analysed the RACE reads in MiXCR, keeping a single row per CDR3 protein. The sample shows 70,000 to 80,000 distinct CDR3 sequences, about 31% of them seen only once. The sequencing here drew on whole blood, taken in connection with sensitization to the hapten diphenylcyclopropenone (DPC). All receptors come from a man aged 40-49 years with alopecia areata. Some clones in this sample may be carry-over from other donors' samples.

Notes on this clonotype: The germline gene is not matched at one end of the junction; a read error may be the cause. The chain combines TRBV7-3 with TRBJ2-6; D might be TRBD1 or TRBD2, each matching 5 bases. Germline values: CDR1 SGHTA, CDR2 FQGTGA. The CDR3 sequence is 15 residues long. This chain's CDR3 is CASSLTGIGANVLTF. The CDR3 DNA reads TGTGCCAGCAGCTTAACAGGGATCGGGGCCAACGTCCTGACTTTT.

A few counts support this clonotype. The chain combines TRBV7-9 with TRBJ2-3; 7 bases are a match to TRBD2. CDR1 and CDR2 from the germline V gene are SEHNR and FQNEAQ (reference sequence). The CDR3 spans 16 residues. V gave up 4 bases and J gave up 2 bases; unmatched junction bases: 9. The CDR3 DNA reads as TGTGCCAGCAGCTCGTCTAGCGGAAGCAACACAGATACGCAGTATTTT. As protein: CASSSSSGSNTDTQYF.

This clonotype was recorded a few times. The chain carries TRBV18 and TRBJ2-1, with D hard to call. CDR3 length equals 13 residues. Deletions cut 6 bases from V and 15 bases from J, with 21 bases between. Germline assignment: CDR1 KGHSH and CDR2 LQKENI. The DNA for the CDR3 is TGTGCCAGCTCGCCGAAACCGGGCTCCTCATTGTTCTTC. Its translation is CASSPKPGSSLFF.

This clonotype was detected a few times. This chain connects TRBV6-1 to TRBJ1-5; 7 bases fit TRBD1. With 4 bases clipped from V and 0 bases from J, the junction kept 6 bases outside the gene matches. Per germline, CDR1 MNHNS and CDR2 SASEGT. The CDR3 spans 16 residues. This CDR3 is CASSVWDSNSNQPQHF. The CDR3, as DNA: TGTGCCAGCAGTGTCTGGGACAGCAATAGCAATCAGCCCCAGCATTTT.

This clonotype was observed a few times. This chain uses TRBV28 with TRBJ1-2, with no clear D. V was shortened by 4 bases and J by 3 bases, with 9 bases between the two germline ends. The germline CDR1 and CDR2 sequences are MDHEN and SYDVKM. This CDR3 spans 13 amino acids. The chain's CDR3 is CASSYSIDYGYTF. CDR3 DNA: TGTGCCAGCAGTTACAGCATAGACTATGGCTACACCTTC.

This chain uses TRBV6-6 with TRBJ1-3, with D perhaps TRBD1 (6 bases). V gave up 0 bases and J gave up 0 bases, with 15 bases separating them. CDR1 is MNHNY and CDR2 is SVGAGI in the germline V gene (reference sequence). The CDR3 totals 18 residues. The CDR3 nucleotides read TGTGCCAGCAGTTACTCGTGGTTTAGGACAGACTCTGGAAACACCATATATTTT. The encoded protein is CASSYSWFRTDSGNTIYF.

This clonotype was detected only once. Germline is not matched at one junction end, which may reflect a read error. The chain carries TRBV28 and TRBJ1-1; a weak D match, TRBD1 (6 bases). CDR1 MDHEN and CDR2 SYDVKM come from the germline V gene. This CDR3 is built from 19 residues. CDR3 protein: CASSLFLGAEGQMNTETFF. The DNA of the CDR3 is TGTGCCAGCAGTTTATTTCTCGGAGCAGAGGGACAAATGAACACTGAAACTTTCTTT.

The chain uses TRBV5-1 and TRBJ2-1; 8 nucleotides match TRBD1. The CDR3 extends over 16 amino acids. The germline V gene encodes CDR1 SGHRS and CDR2 YFSETQ. J lost 3 bases, V lost 0 bases, and 5 bases had no gene match. The CDR3 sequence is CASSLGGRGLYNEQFF. DNA of the CDR3: TGCGCCAGCAGCTTGGGAGGCAGGGGGCTCTACAATGAGCAGTTCTTC.

The gene calls are TRBV29-1 and TRBJ2-5; no reliable D call. The CDR3 runs 12 residues. Germline V gene data show CDR1 as SQVTM and CDR2 as ANQGSEA. With 6 bases removed from V and 2 bases from J, the gap between germline ends came to 10 bases. Written as DNA, the CDR3 is TGCAGCGTCCCGCGCGGACAAGAGACCCAGTACTTC. As protein: CSVPRGQETQYF.

This clonotype occurred a few times. The chain joins TRBV28 to TRBJ2-1; D unresolved. The CDR3 is 13 amino acids. Germline loops: CDR1 MDHEN, CDR2 SYDVKM. V lost 3 bases, J lost 10 bases, and 13 bases lay in between. Here the CDR3 DNA reads TGTGCCAGCAGTTTCCCCTATAGCAAGGAGCAGTTCTTC. It codes for CASSFPYSKEQFF.

The V call is TRBV7-9, the J call TRBJ2-5; D is unresolved. Germline CDR1 reads SEHNR; CDR2 reads FQNEAQ (reference sequence). This CDR3 is built from 13 residues. With 1 base removed from V and 6 bases from J, the gap between germline ends came to 9 bases. CDR3 loop: CASSLGELQTQYF. CDR3 bases: TGTGCCAGCAGCTTAGGCGAGCTGCAGACCCAGTACTTC. Using reference TRBV7-9 and TRBJ2-5 for the parts outside the CDR3, the full variable domain is DTGVSQNPRHKITKRGQNVTFRCDPISEHNRLYWYRQTLGQGPEFLTYFQNEAQLEKSRLLSDRFSAERPKGSFSTLEIQRTEQGDSAMYLCASSLGELQTQYFGPGTRLLVL.

The genes are TRBV10-3 and TRBJ1-6, with D perhaps TRBD1 (5 bases). The CDR3 is 13 residues long. Trimming took off 11 bases at V and 1 base at J, with 9 bases between the two ends. The germline V gene encodes CDR1 ENHRY and CDR2 SYGVKD. CDR3 sequence: CASQGSYNSPLHF. The DNA for the CDR3 is TGTGCCTCCCAGGGATCCTATAATTCACCCCTCCACTTT.

The chain carries TRBV20-1 and TRBJ1-1; the D is unclear. Germline CDR1 is DFQATT and CDR2 is SNEGSKA (reference sequence). This CDR3 spans 12 amino acids. The V gene lost 3 bases and the J gene lost 1 base, with 6 bases spanning the gap. The CDR3 nucleotides read TGCAGTGCTAGCTCTGCGAACACTGAAGCTTTCTTT. This encodes CSASSANTEAFF.

A few counts support this clonotype. The junction departs from germline at one end; a sequencing error may be responsible. The V gene is TRBV6-5, the J gene TRBJ2-1, with 7 bases identical to TRBD2. The germline CDR1 and CDR2 sequences are MNHEY and SVGAGI. This CDR3 is 18 amino acids long. This CDR3 is CASRTNRGWGGSSNEQFF. The CDR3 region has the DNA TGTGCCAGCAGAACAAATCGGGGCTGGGGGGGTTCCTCCAATGAGCAGTTCTTC.

This clonotype occurred a few times. V and J are TRBV9 and TRBJ2-1, with D possibly matching TRBD1 (5 bases). Germline V gene data show CDR1 as SGDLS and CDR2 as YYNGEE. The CDR3 covers 15 residues. The ends were cut back, 0 bases at V and 1 base at J, with 8 bases in the middle. Here the CDR3 DNA reads TGTGCCAGCAGCGTAGGTCAGGGTTCCTACAATGAGCAGTTCTTC. As protein: CASSVGQGSYNEQFF.

The table lists this clonotype with a few counts. CDR3 residues: CASSLADRANSPLHF. For the CDR3, the DNA is TGTGCCAGCAGCTTGGCGGACAGGGCTAATTCACCCCTCCACTTT. V gene TRBV5-6 combines with J gene TRBJ1-6; 8 bases fit TRBD1. The CDR3 sequence is 15 residues long. The germline CDR1 and CDR2 sequences are SGHDT and YYEEEE. With V trimmed by 0 bases and J by 6 bases, 2 bases remained unmatched.

This clonotype was seen only a few times. The chain recombines TRBV28 with TRBJ2-7, with D possibly matching TRBD1 (5 bases). V lost 3 bases, J lost 3 bases, and 12 bases lay in between. The CDR3 sequence is 14 residues long. Germline loops: CDR1 MDHEN, CDR2 SYDVKM. CDR3 loop: CASSFTGRIYEQYF. Here the CDR3 DNA reads TGTGCCAGCAGTTTCACAGGCCGAATCTACGAGCAGTACTTC.

Only a few counts were recorded for this clonotype. This chain connects TRBV10-2 to TRBJ1-6; D not resolved. V was pared by 2 bases and J by 14 bases, with 10 bases between. The CDR3 is 12 amino acids. Per the germline V gene, CDR1 is WSHSY and CDR2 is SAAADI. The CDR3 coding sequence is TGCGCCAGCAGTGAGAGTCGGCAATCCCTCCACTTT. Protein sequence: CASSESRQSLHF.

The CDR3 sequence: CASRLGLAGIEQFF. In nucleotides, the CDR3 is TGTGCCAGCAGACTGGGACTAGCGGGAATCGAGCAGTTCTTC. The chain is built from TRBV12-3 or TRBV12-4 and TRBJ2-1, with 13 bases aligning to TRBD2. CDR3 size: 14 residues. J was trimmed by 10 bases and V by 6 bases; bases with no gene match: 6.

Only a few counts were recorded for this clonotype. CDR3 protein: CASSPILAGPLRTDTQYF. Written as DNA, the CDR3 is TGTGCCAGCAGTCCCATTCTAGCGGGCCCGCTCCGCACAGATACGCAGTATTTT. This chain joins TRBV6-6 and TRBJ2-3; 8 bases match TRBD2. This CDR3 has 18 amino acids. J was trimmed by 1 base and V by 5 bases; bases with no gene match: 14. CDR1 and CDR2 from the germline V gene are MNHNY and SVGAGI (reference sequence).